The 30 T cell receptor beta chains below all came from one sample that was sequenced in a study of identifying expanded T cells in peripheral blood. The data were produced by immunoSEQ multiplex PCR, yet TCRdb's version contains in-frame clones alone and is incomplete. The data hold roughly 96,000 clones, with 88% observed a single time. The sample comprised blood. All receptors come from a person aged 18 to 75 in good health.

Here the CDR3 reads CASSTILKETQYF. CDR3 DNA: TGTGCCAGTAGTACCATCTTGAAAGAGACCCAGTACTTC. The chain couples TRBV19 to TRBJ2-5; D is unresolved. V lost 4 bases, J lost 3 bases, and 9 bases lay in between. Germline CDR1 LNHDA, CDR2 SQIVND (reference sequence). The CDR3 has 13 residues.

This chain uses TRBV28 with TRBJ1-2, with a weak D call TRBD1 (5 bases). In germline, CDR1 is MDHEN, CDR2 SYDVKM. This CDR3 comprises 12 residues. Trimming removed 6 bases at V and 0 bases at J, with 5 bases between. CDR3 sequence (DNA): TGTGCCAGCAGACAGGCTAACTATGGCTACACCTTC. It encodes CASRQANYGYTF.

The chain couples TRBV10-3 to TRBJ2-5, with a weak D call TRBD2 (5 bases). CDR1 ENHRY and CDR2 SYGVKD come from the germline V gene. The CDR3 runs 17 residues. V shed 3 bases and J shed 5 bases, with 22 bases lying between them. This chain's CDR3 is CAISDLSPRGGRETQYF. CDR3 DNA sequence: TGTGCCATCAGTGACCTCTCCCCTCGCGGCGGGCGGGAGACCCAGTACTTC.

The rearrangement joins TRBV12-5 to TRBJ1-1, with 7 nucleotides matching TRBD1. The CDR3 extends over 17 amino acids. CDR1 LGHNT and CDR2 FRNRAP come from the germline V gene. With V trimmed by 4 bases and J by 0 bases, 11 bases remained unmatched. In DNA form, the CDR3 reads TGTGCTAGTGGTTCGCTTGGCAGGGGGATTGTGAACACTGAAGCTTTCTTT. This sequence encodes CASGSLGRGIVNTEAFF.

This clone is a singleton in its sample. The chain employs TRBV19 and TRBJ2-1; no definite D call. The CDR3 has 16 amino acids. CDR1 is LNHDA and CDR2 is SQIVND in the germline V gene (reference sequence). Trimming stripped 5 bases from V and 0 bases from J, with 14 bases between. This CDR3 is CASSSDLASSYNEQFF. The CDR3 DNA reads as TGTGCCAGTAGTTCGGATTTGGCGAGCTCCTACAATGAGCAGTTCTTC.

The rearrangement links TRBV29-1 to TRBJ2-5, with 8 bases aligning to TRBD1. The last part of the DNA fits TRBJ2-7 better; the J call may be wrong. The germline gives CDR1 SQVTM, CDR2 ANQGSEA. The CDR3 has 15 residues. The CDR3 DNA follows: TGCAGCGTTGAAGGGGGCCAGGGGGCTACCTACGAGCAGTACTTC. Amino acid sequence: CSVEGGQGATYEQYF.

The chain couples TRBV27 to TRBJ2-2; 7 nucleotides align to TRBD1. The CDR3 covers 13 residues. Trimming took 8 bases from V and 3 from J; bases not matched to a gene: 3. Germline CDR1 MNHEY, CDR2 SMNVEV (reference sequence). This CDR3 reads CASRQGDTGELFF. The CDR3 bases are TGTGCCAGCCGACAGGGCGACACCGGGGAGCTGTTTTTT.

This clone came up a few times. The CDR3 sequence: CASSNTGAYGYTF. CDR3 in DNA: TGTGCCAGCAGCAACACAGGGGCCTATGGCTACACCTTC. V is TRBV7-9 and J is TRBJ1-2; 7 nucleotides line up with TRBD1. This CDR3 spans 13 amino acids. Germline V gene sequence: CDR1 SEHNR, CDR2 FQNEAQ (reference sequence). Trimming cost V 5 bases and J 4 bases; bases outside gene matches: 4.

This chain joins TRBV19 and TRBJ1-5; maybe TRBD1 (5 bases). The V gene lost 10 bases and the J gene lost 1 base, with 17 bases spanning the gap. Looked up from germline, CDR1 is LNHDA and CDR2 is SQIVND (reference sequence). The CDR3 sequence is 15 residues long. CDR3 in DNA: TGTGCCACCTCCGGGGGGGTGAGGAGCAATCAGCCCCAGCATTTT. This translates into CATSGGVRSNQPQHF.

The V and J genes are TRBV5-1 and TRBJ2-5; weak D call: TRBD2 (5 bases). CDR1 and CDR2 (germline): SGHRS, YFSETQ. This CDR3 has 13 residues. Trimming stripped 2 bases from V and 5 bases from J, with 10 bases between. DNA for the CDR3: TGCGCCAGCAGCTTTGAGGGTTCCGAGACCCAGTACTTC. This sequence encodes CASSFEGSETQYF.

This rearrangement joins TRBV19 to TRBJ2-7; 10 bases fit TRBD1. Germline assignment: CDR1 LNHDA and CDR2 SQIVND (reference sequence). V was clipped by 5 bases and J by 4 bases; unmatched bases: 5. This CDR3 contains 14 residues. The CDR3 spells CASSATGGGYEQYF. The CDR3 DNA sequence: TGTGCCAGTAGTGCGACAGGGGGCGGGTACGAGCAGTACTTC.

This CDR3 is CASSLGPGEDGYTF. CDR3 nucleotides: TGTGCCAGCAGCTTAGGGCCTGGGGAGGACGGCTACACCTTC. The chain employs TRBV13 and TRBJ1-2; D is ambiguous. The germline V gene has CDR1 PRHDT and CDR2 FYEKMQ (reference sequence). The CDR3 loop spans 14 amino acids. The V and J ends lost 0 bases and 8 bases respectively, with 13 bases between them.

The chain employs TRBV5-4 and TRBJ2-5, with D possibly called TRBD1 or TRBD2 (7 bases each). The CDR3 consists of 11 residues. Germline CDR1 reads SGHNT; CDR2 reads YYREEE (reference sequence). Trimming removed 7 bases at V and 5 bases at J, with 9 bases between. This chain's CDR3 is CASQGGETQYF. Here the CDR3 DNA reads TGTGCCAGCCAGGGGGGGGAGACCCAGTACTTC.

The V call is TRBV5-4, the J call TRBJ2-3; 10 nucleotides agree with TRBD2. The J segment lost 4 bases and the V segment lost 1 base, leaving 6 bases of the junction unmatched. Germline CDR1 is SGHNT and CDR2 is YYREEE (reference sequence). This CDR3 is built from 16 residues. DNA for the CDR3: TGTGCCAGCAGCTTGAAGGCTCTAGCGGGGGCAGATACGCAGTATTTT. It yields the protein CASSLKALAGADTQYF. The whole variable domain, remainder taken from reference TRBV5-4 and TRBJ2-3, is ETGVTQSPTHLIKTRGQQVTLRCSSQSGHNTVSWYQQALGQGPQFIFQYYREEENGRGNFPPRFSGLQFPNYSSELNVNALELDDSALYLCASSLKALAGADTQYFGPGTRLTVL.

The chain combines TRBV11-2 with TRBJ2-2; weak D call: TRBD2 (6 bases). Germline V gene data show CDR1 as SGHAT and CDR2 as FQNNGV. This CDR3 contains 15 residues. The ends were cut back, 5 bases at V and 0 bases at J, with 10 bases in the middle. DNA of the CDR3: TGTGCCAGCAGCCAGGGACTGACGAACACCGGGGAGCTGTTTTTT. This codes for CASSQGLTNTGELFF.

This clone was observed once. This sequence joins TRBV7-9 and TRBJ1-2, with D uncertain. The germline CDR1 and CDR2 sequences are SEHNR and FQNEAQ (reference sequence). The CDR3 loop spans 13 amino acids. V dropped 3 bases and J dropped 6 bases, with 11 bases sitting between them. DNA for the CDR3: TGTGCCAGCAGCTTGGGCAGTGAAGATGGCTACACCTTC. It codes for CASSLGSEDGYTF.

The V call is TRBV11-2, the J call TRBJ2-7; perhaps TRBD1 as D (6 bases). CDR1 SGHAT and CDR2 FQNNGV come from the germline V gene. V lost 2 bases and J lost 3, with 14 bases in between. This CDR3 comprises 15 residues. The CDR3 loop reads CASSLTGTPGYEQYF. Written as DNA, the CDR3 is TGTGCCAGCAGCTTAACAGGGACCCCCGGCTACGAGCAGTACTTC.

The rearrangement uses TRBV18 and TRBJ1-2; perhaps TRBD1 as D (5 bases). CDR3 length: 16 amino acids. The V gene's germline CDR1 is KGHSH and CDR2 LQKENI. V lost 2 bases and J lost 7, with 20 bases in between. The CDR3 here is CASSPKGTARVVGYTF. CDR3 in DNA: TGTGCCAGCTCACCAAAGGGGACGGCCAGGGTGGTTGGCTACACCTTC.

V is TRBV5-1 and J is TRBJ1-1, with 7 bases identical to TRBD1. The CDR3 consists of 16 residues. The V segment lost 3 bases and the J segment 2 bases; nucleotides outside the gene matches: 10. Germline-derived CDR1 and CDR2 are SGHRS and YFSETQ. The CDR3 protein is CASSWPRQGTNTEAFF. Written as DNA, the CDR3 is TGCGCCAGCAGCTGGCCTCGACAGGGAACAAACACTGAAGCTTTCTTT.

V and J are TRBV5-5 and TRBJ1-5; D not certain. The CDR3 is 16 amino acids. Germline V CDR1 and CDR2: SGHKS, YYEKEE (reference sequence). V lost 2 bases to trimming and J lost 2 bases, with 14 bases between them. CDR3 in amino acids: CASSFTPVEGNQPQHF. CDR3 nucleotide sequence: TGTGCCAGCAGCTTCACCCCCGTGGAGGGCAATCAGCCCCAGCATTTT.

This clone was recorded once. CDR3 protein: CASTTGSSGNTIYF. The CDR3 DNA follows: TGTGCCAGTACAACAGGGAGCTCTGGAAACACCATATATTTT. The V gene is TRBV9, the J gene TRBJ1-3; D is possibly TRBD1 (6 bases). V was shortened by 8 bases and J by 0 bases, with 12 bases between the two germline ends. Germline loops: CDR1 SGDLS, CDR2 YYNGEE. The CDR3 contains 14 residues.

This clone is a singleton in its sample. This chain connects TRBV18 to TRBJ1-2, with D possibly being TRBD1 (6 bases). The CDR3 is made up of 15 amino acids. The V gene lost 1 base and the J gene lost 3 bases, with 12 bases spanning the gap. CDR1 and CDR2 (germline): KGHSH, LQKENI. CDR3 bases: TGTGCCAGCTCACCACTGGACAGTGCGGACTATGGCTACACCTTC. Encoded protein: CASSPLDSADYGYTF. Complete variable domain (other parts from reference TRBV18 and TRBJ1-2): NAGVMQNPRHLVRRRGQEARLRCSPMKGHSHVYWYRQLPEEGLKFMVYLQKENIIDESGMPKERFSAEFPKEGPSILRIQQVVRGDSAAYFCASSPLDSADYGYTFGSGTRLTVV.

This clone was counted a single time. This chain connects TRBV6-5 to TRBJ2-7; D gene ambiguous. Germline V gene data show CDR1 as MNHEY and CDR2 as SVGAGI. The CDR3 has 11 amino acids. V lost 2 bases to trimming and J lost 3 bases, with 2 bases between them. DNA of the CDR3: TGTGCCAGCAGTTACCTCTACGAGCAGTACTTC. It is translated as CASSYLYEQYF.

This chain joins TRBV27 and TRBJ1-1; D ambiguous. The germline V and J ends were trimmed by 2 bases and 8 bases, with 15 bases remaining between them. There are 14 residues in the CDR3. CDR1 MNHEY and CDR2 SMNVEV come from the germline V gene (reference sequence). CDR3 sequence reads: CASSLSRLLTEAFF. The CDR3 coding sequence is TGTGCCAGCAGTTTAAGTCGACTGCTTACCGAAGCTTTCTTT.

The chain carries TRBV19 and TRBJ1-2, with 8 bases lining up with TRBD1. The V gene end was trimmed by 5 bases and the J gene end by 4 bases; junction bases not matched to a gene: 9. In germline, CDR1 is LNHDA, CDR2 SQIVND (reference sequence). The CDR3 runs to 15 residues. The CDR3 protein is CASSPNPGTGYGYTF. CDR3 nucleotides: TGTGCCAGTAGTCCAAACCCCGGGACAGGCTATGGCTACACCTTC.

The genes are TRBV7-2 and TRBJ2-1, with 8 bases matching TRBD2. Germline CDR1 and CDR2: SGHTA and FQGNSA. The V gene end was trimmed by 0 bases and the J gene end by 5 bases; junction bases not matched to a gene: 9. The CDR3 loop spans 17 amino acids. CDR3: CASSLAVVREVHNEQFF. The CDR3 DNA follows: TGTGCCAGCAGCTTAGCGGTCGTGCGGGAGGTCCACAATGAGCAGTTCTTC.

This sequence joins TRBV5-4 and TRBJ2-7, with D tentatively TRBD1 or TRBD2 (5 bases each). Trimming removed 4 bases from V and 5 bases from J, with 13 bases in between. Per germline, CDR1 SGHNT and CDR2 YYREEE (reference sequence). The CDR3 length is 13 residues. CDR3 sequence reads: CASSRGRQNEQYF. In DNA, the CDR3 is TGTGCCAGCAGCCGAGGGAGACAGAACGAGCAGTACTTC.

V and J are TRBV19 and TRBJ2-5; TRBD2 might be the D (5 bases). CDR3 length equals 13 residues. Per the germline V gene, CDR1 is LNHDA and CDR2 is SQIVND (reference sequence). The V end was cut by 4 bases, the J end by 3 bases, with 9 bases between. CDR3: CASSRENKETQYF. CDR3 coding DNA: TGTGCCAGTAGTAGGGAGAATAAAGAGACCCAGTACTTC.

V is TRBV11-2 and J is TRBJ2-7; no clear D gene. CDR1 and CDR2 from the germline V gene are SGHAT and FQNNGV. V shed 0 bases and J shed 6 bases, with 15 bases lying between them. This CDR3 spans 15 amino acids. The CDR3 loop reads CASSLEVSYWSEQYF. The DNA for the CDR3 is TGTGCCAGCAGCTTAGAGGTGAGCTATTGGAGCGAGCAGTACTTC.

CDR3 residues: CASNVAGGHYYEQYF. The CDR3 coding sequence is TGTGCCAGCAACGTAGCGGGAGGACATTACTACGAGCAGTACTTC. This chain joins TRBV6-1 and TRBJ2-7, with 10 bases matching TRBD2. The CDR3 runs 15 residues. The V segment lost 7 bases and the J segment 3 bases; nucleotides outside the gene matches: 9. Germline V gene data show CDR1 as MNHNS and CDR2 as SASEGT.